This T cell receptor beta chain was identified during a study of blood T cell repertoires in COVID-19. The CDR3 length is 15 residues. Per the germline V gene, CDR1 is LGHNA and CDR2 is YSLEER. V lost 2 bases, J lost 6 bases, and 7 bases stayed unmatched. In the source study's methods: Reference gene primer amplification gave estimated nucleated cell counts. Sequencing was performed with immunoSEQ multiplex PCR; in TCRdb, only in-frame clones are kept and a portion is missing. The DNA gave D and trimming, while V, J and clone size come from that table. Here the sample spans 95,000 to 150,000 clones, roughly 84% being singletons. Participants came from fewer than 25 US areas, aged roughly 18 to 90 years. The study assigned cohorts using participant-reported clinical history. Donors in Cohort 3 who had recovered were those with two negative PCRs, healthcare professional clearance, or resolution of their symptoms.

The sequence was collected from a woman in her 30s who had recovered from COVID-19. The chain combines TRBV4-3 with TRBJ2-4, with 7 bases lining up with TRBD2. Material for sequencing was PBMCs or T cells enriched from blood (not recorded which). CDR3 nucleotides: TGCGCCAGCAGCCAATCCCGGACTAGTGGAAACATTCAGTACTTC. This translates into CASSQSRTSGNIQYF.